This passage covers 11 T cell receptor beta chains from one sample sequenced in a study of T cells in Graves' hyperthyroidism and ophthalmopathy. Researchers amplified the TCR beta CDR3 regions from RNA transcripts. HTBI primers were the set used in a first-round RT-PCR of the TCR CDR3. One entry per CDR3 protein results from TCRdb running MiXCR on the multiplex PCR reads. The repertoire holds around 180,000 distinct CDR3 sequences, with 15% to 20% as singletons. The sequenced material came from blood. The receptors were sampled from a woman in her 50s with Graves' hyperthyroidism.

This clonotype showed up many times. The genes are TRBV28 and TRBJ1-1; D is unclear. This CDR3 contains 13 residues. Trimming took off 6 bases at V and 1 base at J, with 9 bases between the two ends. CDR1 and CDR2 from the germline V gene are MDHEN and SYDVKM. CDR3 loop: CASSPKGNTEAFF. The DNA for the CDR3 is TGTGCCAGCAGCCCCAAAGGGAACACTGAAGCTTTCTTT.

This clonotype turned up a few times. The chain links TRBV5-8 to TRBJ1-4; D is ambiguous. V dropped 4 bases and J dropped 0 bases, with 13 bases sitting between them. Germline V gene data show CDR1 as SGHTS and CDR2 as YDEGEE. The CDR3 is 16 residues long. The CDR3 DNA sequence: TGTGCCAGCAGCCCCGGGCGCGCTACAACTAATGAAAAACTGTTTTTT. This translates into CASSPGRATTNEKLFF.

This clonotype has ten or more counts. The chain couples TRBV7-8 to TRBJ2-1, with 12 bases lining up with TRBD2. Germline V gene lookup returns CDR1 SGHVS and CDR2 FQNEAQ. Losses at the gene ends were 5 bases for V and 2 bases for J; bases not matched to a gene: 13. The CDR3 contains 19 residues. CDR3 sequence: CASSLWGASGGAAYNEQFF. CDR3 DNA: TGTGCCAGCAGCCTCTGGGGGGCTAGCGGGGGGGCAGCCTACAATGAGCAGTTCTTC.

Many counts were recorded for this clonotype. CDR3 DNA sequence: TGTGCCAGCCATGAGGAGGGCAGAGTAAACTATGGCTACACCTTC. Protein: CASHEEGRVNYGYTF. The chain combines TRBV6-1 with TRBJ1-2; no clear D. CDR3 size: 15 residues. In germline, CDR1 is MNHNS, CDR2 SASEGT. Between the trimmed V and J ends, which lost 8 bases and 2 bases, there was a span of 18 bases.

This clonotype was detected many times. The rearrangement links TRBV2 to TRBJ2-6, with 7 bases lining up with TRBD1. Looked up from germline, CDR1 is SNHLY and CDR2 is FYNNEI. The V and J ends lost 4 bases and 3 bases, in that order; junction bases with no gene match: 3. This CDR3 comprises 15 residues. The CDR3 coding sequence is TGTGCCAGCAGTGTCGGGACAGTTGGGGCCAACGTCCTGACTTTC. Translation gives CASSVGTVGANVLTF.

This clonotype was seen more than once but under ten times. The chain has TRBV19 and TRBJ1-4; D is unclear. Trimming shortened V by 1 base and J by 4 bases, and 13 bases separated the two germline ends. The CDR3 loop spans 16 amino acids. Per the germline V gene, CDR1 is LNHDA and CDR2 is SQIVND (reference sequence). The CDR3 region is CASSIVVWSLNEKLFF. As DNA, the CDR3 is TGTGCCAGTAGTATAGTCGTTTGGAGCCTTAATGAAAAACTGTTTTTT.

This clonotype was recorded at least ten times. The chain employs TRBV11-2 and TRBJ2-7; D uncertain. This CDR3 region has 15 residues. V lost 8 bases and J 0 bases, leaving 17 bases between the germline ends. Germline lookup yields CDR1 SGHAT and CDR2 FQNNGV. The CDR3 loop reads CASRKLTNPSYEQYF. CDR3 coding DNA: TGTGCCAGCCGAAAACTTACTAACCCCTCCTACGAGCAGTACTTC.

At least ten counts were recorded for this clonotype. The chain joins TRBV19 to TRBJ1-6; D is ambiguous. The CDR3 totals 14 residues. Trimming took off 4 bases at V and 9 bases at J, with 13 bases between the two ends. Germline values: CDR1 LNHDA, CDR2 SQIVND (reference sequence). The CDR3 DNA follows: TGTGCCAGTAGTACCGGACCGGCCGCTTCACCCCTCCACTTT. Translated: CASSTGPAASPLHF.

This clonotype came up many times. The chain has TRBV6-1 and TRBJ2-2; TRBD2 matches at 10 bases. This CDR3 spans 17 amino acids. V lost 6 bases, J lost 1 base, and 8 bases stayed unmatched. The germline gives CDR1 MNHNS, CDR2 SASEGT. CDR3 sequence (DNA): TGTGCCAGCAGACTTATAGCGGGGGGACTGAACACCGGGGAGCTGTTTTTT. This codes for CASRLIAGGLNTGELFF.

This rearrangement joins TRBV20-1 to TRBJ2-3, with TRBD2 matching 8 bases. Germline V gene lookup returns CDR1 DFQATT and CDR2 SNEGSKA (reference sequence). The junction had 12 bases not matched to a gene; V was cut back by 5 bases and J by 5 bases. The CDR3 extends over 15 amino acids. CDR3: CSASRAGVGGDTQYF. CDR3 DNA sequence: TGCAGTGCTTCCCGAGCGGGAGTCGGTGGAGATACGCAGTATTTT.

This clonotype came up many times. The CDR3 bases are TGCGCCAGCAGCACAGGGGTCAGCTCCTACGAGCAGTACTTC. This gives the protein CASSTGVSSYEQYF. The chain uses TRBV5-1 and TRBJ2-7, with 7 positions matching TRBD1. In germline, CDR1 is SGHRS, CDR2 YFSETQ. V trimming: 4 bases; J trimming: 0 bases; junction bases outside the gene matches: 4. This CDR3 has 14 residues.